Described below is a single T cell receptor beta chain sequence and its context. Per germline, CDR1 KGHSH and CDR2 LQKENI. V was pared by 2 bases and J by 2 bases, with 1 base of the junction left unmatched. The CDR3 is 15 amino acids. The sample is drawn from a study of blood T cell repertoires in COVID-19. On the study more broadly: There were acute and convalescent COVID-19 samples, and they came from the United States, Italy and Spain. PBMCs, B-cell-depleted T cells, or T cells provided the cDNA or gDNA that made up the material.

Source study methods: Estimation of nucleated cell counts was performed using reference gene primer amplification. TCRdb's table, derived via immunoSEQ multiplex PCR, lists solely in-frame clones and lacks some. The DNA gave D and trimming, while V, J and clone size come from that table. The sample records a few hundred thousand clones, more than 75% being singletons. The genes are TRBV18 and TRBJ1-2, with TRBD1 matching over 11 bases. This receptor was taken from a man aged 40-49 years with active or convalescent COVID-19. Sequencing was carried out using peripheral blood. CDR3 coding DNA: TGTGCCAGCTCACCAGGACAGGGGGCGAACTATGGCTACACCTTC. It codes for CASSPGQGANYGYTF.